The 27 T cell receptor beta chains below were found in one sample sequenced in a study of T cell changes during pregnancy in multiple sclerosis. Sequencing was performed with immunoSEQ multiplex PCR; in TCRdb, only in-frame clones are kept and a portion is missing. The data hold 85,000 to 130,000 clones, with almost 95% observed a single time. The material was peripheral blood, obtained before pregnancy. These receptor sequences come from a female donor with multiple sclerosis, enrolled in a pregnancy study.

The V and J genes are TRBV5-1 and TRBJ2-1; perhaps TRBD1 as D (6 bases). The CDR3 runs to 16 residues. Deletions cut 2 bases from V and 1 base from J, with 13 bases between. The germline CDR1 and CDR2 sequences are SGHRS and YFSETQ. CDR3 in amino acids: CASSFSPGTSYNEQFF. DNA for the CDR3: TGCGCCAGCAGCTTCTCCCCCGGGACATCCTACAATGAGCAGTTCTTC.

J is TRBJ1-3 and V is TRBV7-9; D is unresolved. The length of the CDR3 is 13 residues. CDR1 and CDR2 from the germline V gene are SEHNR and FQNEAQ (reference sequence). Trimming removed 8 bases at V and 4 bases at J, with 12 bases between. The CDR3 DNA follows: TGTGCCAGCGGTCGGGGATCCGGAAACACCATATATTTT. Amino acids: CASGRGSGNTIYF.

The chain couples TRBV2 to TRBJ1-6; D gene uncertain. The germline CDR1 and CDR2 sequences are SNHLY and FYNNEI. V was cut by 6 bases and J by 0 bases, with 6 bases left in between. CDR3 length: 14 residues. The CDR3 coding sequence is TGTGCCAGCAGAGGACTCTCCTATAATTCACCCCTCCACTTT. The encoded protein is CASRGLSYNSPLHF.

The J gene is TRBJ1-1, the V gene TRBV30; D unclear. The V gene's germline CDR1 is GTSNPN and CDR2 SVGIG (reference sequence). V gave up 2 bases and J gave up 0 bases, with 10 bases separating them. The CDR3 is made up of 14 amino acids. CDR3 bases: TGTGCCTGGAGTAGGACTCCGATGAACACTGAAGCTTTCTTT. Its protein product is CAWSRTPMNTEAFF.

V usage is TRBV6-1 and J usage is TRBJ1-5; 10 bases match TRBD1. V was clipped by 4 bases and J by 5 bases; unmatched bases: 5. CDR1 and CDR2 from the germline V gene are MNHNS and SASEGT. This CDR3 comprises 15 residues. DNA for the CDR3: TGTGCCAGCAGTGCGGGACAGGGGAACTATCAGCCCCAGCATTTT. Amino acid sequence: CASSAGQGNYQPQHF.

This rearrangement joins TRBV27 to TRBJ1-2; the D gene is possibly TRBD1 (5 bases). In germline, CDR1 is MNHEY, CDR2 SMNVEV (reference sequence). Trimming removed 3 bases from V and 4 bases from J, with 15 bases in between. The CDR3 sequence is 15 residues long. The CDR3 here is CASSFDSQKIYGYTF. The CDR3 DNA follows: TGTGCCAGCAGTTTCGACAGTCAAAAGATCTATGGCTACACCTTC.

The chain carries TRBV5-1 and TRBJ2-1; possibly TRBD1 for D (5 bases). The germline V gene encodes CDR1 SGHRS and CDR2 YFSETQ. Trimming cost V 0 bases and J 10 bases, with 17 bases left between them. This CDR3 is built from 15 residues. CDR3 in amino acids: CASSLDVRVNREQFF. CDR3 coding DNA: TGCGCCAGCAGCTTGGACGTCAGGGTTAACAGAGAGCAGTTCTTC.

The V call is TRBV11-2, the J call TRBJ2-2; 9 nucleotides match TRBD1. Trimming at V came to 5 bases and at J to 9 bases, leaving 7 bases not matched to a gene. Germline assignment: CDR1 SGHAT and CDR2 FQNNGV. The CDR3 is 14 residues long. The CDR3 loop is CASSIGQGIRELFF. Here the CDR3 DNA reads TGTGCCAGCAGCATCGGACAGGGGATTCGGGAGCTGTTTTTT.

The chain uses TRBV6-5 and TRBJ1-5, with TRBD1 as a possible D gene (6 bases). Germline V lookup: CDR1 MNHEY, CDR2 SVGAGI. V lost 5 bases and J lost 0, with 11 bases in between. The CDR3 runs to 15 residues. The CDR3 nucleotides read TGTGCCAGCAGTCTTGGACAGTATAGCAATCAGCCCCAGCATTTT. Its translation: CASSLGQYSNQPQHF.

This clone showed up just once. The chain has TRBV19 and TRBJ1-3, with TRBD1 matching over 9 bases. Germline V gene sequence: CDR1 LNHDA, CDR2 SQIVND (reference sequence). Trimming at V came to 5 bases and at J to 4 bases, leaving 3 bases not matched to a gene. The CDR3 spans 14 residues. Here the CDR3 reads CASSRTGVGNTIYF. CDR3 DNA: TGTGCCAGTAGTCGGACAGGGGTCGGAAACACCATATATTTT. Drawing the rest from reference TRBV19 and TRBJ1-3, the complete variable domain is DGGITQSPKYLFRKEGQNVTLSCEQNLNHDAMYWYRQDPGQGLRLIYYSQIVNDFQKGDIAEGYSVSREKKESFPLTVTSAQKNPTAFYLCASSRTGVGNTIYFGEGSWLTVV.

This chain connects TRBV6-4 to TRBJ1-5, with D uncertain. V was trimmed by 4 bases and J by 0 bases, leaving 13 bases between them. This CDR3 is 16 amino acids long. Germline assignment: CDR1 MRHNA and CDR2 SNTAGT. This CDR3 is CASSGGLINSNQPQHF. For the CDR3, the DNA is TGTGCCAGCAGTGGAGGACTAATAAATAGCAATCAGCCCCAGCATTTT.

The chain carries TRBV27 and TRBJ2-1; 13 nucleotides agree with TRBD2. J gave up 6 bases and V 8 bases, and 1 base lay outside the gene matches. Looked up from germline, CDR1 is MNHEY and CDR2 is SMNVEV (reference sequence). There are 13 residues in the CDR3. CDR3 amino acids: CASRLAGGNEQFF. CDR3 coding DNA: TGTGCCAGCCGACTAGCGGGAGGCAATGAGCAGTTCTTC.

This chain links TRBV6-4 with TRBJ2-7; perhaps TRBD2 as D (5 bases). Per the germline V gene, CDR1 is MRHNA and CDR2 is SNTAGT. This CDR3 has 11 amino acids. The V gene lost 11 bases and the J gene lost 7 bases, with 15 bases spanning the gap. The CDR3 coding sequence is TGTGCCTGTCAAGGGAGACGGGAGCAGTACTTC. Protein: CACQGRREQYF.

The V gene is TRBV28, the J gene TRBJ2-7; D ambiguous. Germline loops: CDR1 MDHEN, CDR2 SYDVKM. CDR3 length: 12 residues. V lost 5 bases to trimming and J lost 4 bases, with 9 bases between them. DNA for the CDR3: TGTGCCAGCAGTGCGACTGTATACGAGCAGTACTTC. Translated: CASSATVYEQYF.

As regards this clone: Other DNA sequences in the same sample also yield this CDR3. This chain links TRBV27 with TRBJ2-7; a weak D match, TRBD1 (5 bases). V lost 6 bases to trimming and J lost 3 bases, with 12 bases between them. Germline-derived CDR1 and CDR2 are MNHEY and SMNVEV (reference sequence). The CDR3 loop spans 13 amino acids. The CDR3 DNA sequence: TGTGCCAGCAGCTTGGACACGGGCTACGAGCAGTACTTC. Amino acids: CASSLDTGYEQYF.

The chain couples TRBV5-1 to TRBJ2-7, with 7 bases fitting TRBD1. Trimming took 4 bases from V and 3 from J; bases not matched to a gene: 4. This CDR3 region has 13 residues. CDR1 and CDR2 from the germline V gene are SGHRS and YFSETQ. The DNA for the CDR3 is TGCGCCAGCAGCCGGGGACAGAGCTACGAGCAGTACTTC. Its protein product is CASSRGQSYEQYF.

V is TRBV27 and J is TRBJ1-5; the D is unclear. The CDR3 spans 14 residues. The germline CDR1 and CDR2 sequences are MNHEY and SMNVEV (reference sequence). V lost 6 bases and J lost 1, with 10 bases in between. Written as DNA, the CDR3 is TGTGCCAGCAGGGCTGACAACAGCAATCAGCCCCAGCATTTT. Its translation is CASRADNSNQPQHF.

The chain joins TRBV19 to TRBJ2-1, with D unresolved. From germline, CDR1 is LNHDA and CDR2 SQIVND (reference sequence). The CDR3 length is 13 residues. Trimming stripped 5 bases from V and 5 bases from J, with 10 bases between. The CDR3 DNA is TGTGCCAGTAGTGCACAGACAAACAATGAGCAGTTCTTC. Translated, it gives CASSAQTNNEQFF.

CDR3 coding DNA: TGTGCCAGCAGCACGGACAGGGGGCTGGGTGGCTACACCTTC. It is translated as CASSTDRGLGGYTF. The gene calls are TRBV5-4 and TRBJ1-2; the match to TRBD1 covers 11 bases. Germline assignment: CDR1 SGHNT and CDR2 YYREEE (reference sequence). The CDR3 length is 14 residues. Unmatched junction bases numbered 6, after V lost 4 bases and J lost 7 bases.

The chain links TRBV5-1 to TRBJ2-3; 7 nucleotides align to TRBD2. Germline CDR1 and CDR2: SGHRS and YFSETQ. The CDR3 length is 15 residues. V was pared by 1 base and J by 4 bases, with 6 bases of the junction left unmatched. The CDR3 region is CASSLSGMGSDTQYF. CDR3 nucleotides: TGCGCCAGCAGCTTGAGCGGGATGGGCTCAGATACGCAGTATTTT.

This clone came up once. J is TRBJ1-4 and V is TRBV11-2; TRBD1 might be the D (6 bases). CDR1 is SGHAT and CDR2 is FQNNGV in the germline V gene. The V gene lost 5 bases and the J gene lost 8 bases, with 24 bases spanning the gap. The CDR3 totals 17 residues. Written as DNA, the CDR3 is TGTGCCAGCAGCCCAAACAGGGAAAGGGCCATGCCCGAAAAACTGTTTTTT. Translation: CASSPNRERAMPEKLFF.

J is TRBJ2-1 and V is TRBV7-9; 7 bases are a match to TRBD2. Per the germline V gene, CDR1 is SEHNR and CDR2 is FQNEAQ (reference sequence). The junction had 12 bases not matched to a gene; V was cut back by 1 base and J by 6 bases. The CDR3 extends over 17 amino acids. CDR3 residues: CASSLDLWTRNRNEQFF. As DNA, the CDR3 is TGTGCCAGCAGCTTAGATTTGTGGACTAGAAACCGCAATGAGCAGTTCTTC. Together with reference TRBV7-9 and TRBJ2-1, the CDR3 gives the full variable domain: DTGVSQNPRHKITKRGQNVTFRCDPISEHNRLYWYRQTLGQGPEFLTYFQNEAQLEKSRLLSDRFSAERPKGSFSTLEIQRTEQGDSAMYLCASSLDLWTRNRNEQFFGPGTRLTVL.

The chain carries TRBV7-6 and TRBJ2-3, with D possibly being TRBD1 (6 bases). Trimming pared 2 bases from V and 0 bases from J, leaving 15 bases between. Germline V lookup: CDR1 SGHVS, CDR2 FNYEAQ. The CDR3 totals 17 residues. The CDR3 nucleotides read TGTGCCAGCAGCTTAAGTCCCCCGGACAGTAGCACAGATACGCAGTATTTT. It specifies CASSLSPPDSSTDTQYF.

J is TRBJ2-7 and V is TRBV2; the D gene is possibly TRBD1 (5 bases). Deletions cut 4 bases from V and 6 bases from J, with 16 bases between. Germline CDR1 reads SNHLY; CDR2 reads FYNNEI. The CDR3 has 14 amino acids. Written as DNA, the CDR3 is TGTGCCAGCAGTGTAGGCAGGGTTTTTGTCGAGCAGTACTTC. It encodes CASSVGRVFVEQYF.

The chain links TRBV19 to TRBJ2-1; the D gene is possibly TRBD1 (5 bases). The CDR3 has 18 residues. The V and J ends lost 5 bases and 3 bases respectively, with 23 bases between them. CDR1 is LNHDA, CDR2 SQIVND, per germline (reference sequence). DNA of the CDR3: TGTGCCAGTAGTGCTCTAGAAACAGGCGTCCCCTACTACAATGAGCAGTTCTTC. Its protein product is CASSALETGVPYYNEQFF.

The V call is TRBV5-1, the J call TRBJ2-1; tentatively, D is TRBD2 (5 bases). The CDR3 covers 17 residues. The V end was cut by 1 base, the J end by 0 bases, with 14 bases between. CDR1 is SGHRS and CDR2 is YFSETQ in the germline V gene. Here the CDR3 DNA reads TGCGCCAGCAGCTTGAGTGCGGGCTATAGCTCCTACAATGAGCAGTTCTTC. This sequence encodes CASSLSAGYSSYNEQFF.

The chain is built from TRBV18 and TRBJ1-1; D may be TRBD1 (6 bases). The germline CDR1 and CDR2 sequences are KGHSH and LQKENI. Between the trimmed V and J ends, which lost 3 bases and 5 bases, there was a span of 10 bases. The CDR3 totals 13 residues. CDR3 in DNA: TGTGCCAGCTCACCGCAGGGGTCGACTGAAGCTTTCTTT. Encoded protein: CASSPQGSTEAFF.